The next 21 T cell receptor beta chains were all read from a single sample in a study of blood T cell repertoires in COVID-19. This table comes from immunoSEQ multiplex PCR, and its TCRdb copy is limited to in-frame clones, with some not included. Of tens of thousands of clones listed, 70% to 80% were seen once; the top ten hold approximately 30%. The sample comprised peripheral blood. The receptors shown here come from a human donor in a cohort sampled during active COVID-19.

The CDR3 region is CAGKTGGRNQPQHF. CDR3 nucleotide sequence: TGTGCCGGGAAGACAGGGGGTCGCAATCAGCCCCAGCATTTT. The chain combines TRBV5-8 with TRBJ1-5, with TRBD1 identical over 9 bases. This CDR3 comprises 14 residues. After removal of 10 bases from V and 2 bases from J, the junction contained 7 bases not matched to a gene. Germline V gene sequence: CDR1 SGHTS, CDR2 YDEGEE.

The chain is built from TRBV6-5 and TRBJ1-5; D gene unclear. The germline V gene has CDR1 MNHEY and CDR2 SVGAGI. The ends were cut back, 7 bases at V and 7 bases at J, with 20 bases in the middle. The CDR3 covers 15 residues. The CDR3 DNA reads TGTGCCAGCATTCTAGAGGTGAGGGAAAGGCAGCCCCAGCATTTT. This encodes CASILEVRERQPQHF.

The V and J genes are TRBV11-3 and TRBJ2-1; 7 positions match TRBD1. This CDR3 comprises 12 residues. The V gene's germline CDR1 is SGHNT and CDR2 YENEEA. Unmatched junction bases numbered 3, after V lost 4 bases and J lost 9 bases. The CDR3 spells CASSSRDSEQFF. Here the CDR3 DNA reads TGTGCCAGCAGCTCAAGGGACAGTGAGCAGTTCTTC.

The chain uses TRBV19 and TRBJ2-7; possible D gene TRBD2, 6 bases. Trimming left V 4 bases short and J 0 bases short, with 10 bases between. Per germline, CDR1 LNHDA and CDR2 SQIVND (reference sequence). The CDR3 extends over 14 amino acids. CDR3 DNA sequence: TGTGCCAGTAGTACGCGGGATCACTCCTACGAGCAGTACTTC. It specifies CASSTRDHSYEQYF. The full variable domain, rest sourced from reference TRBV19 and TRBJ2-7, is DGGITQSPKYLFRKEGQNVTLSCEQNLNHDAMYWYRQDPGQGLRLIYYSQIVNDFQKGDIAEGYSVSREKKESFPLTVTSAQKNPTAFYLCASSTRDHSYEQYFGPGTRLTVT.

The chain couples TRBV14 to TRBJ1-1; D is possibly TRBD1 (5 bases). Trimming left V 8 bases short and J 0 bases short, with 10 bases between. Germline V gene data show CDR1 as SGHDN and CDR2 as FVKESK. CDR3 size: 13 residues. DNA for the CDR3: TGTGCCAGCGCGAAGGGGATGAACACTGAAGCTTTCTTT. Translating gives CASAKGMNTEAFF.

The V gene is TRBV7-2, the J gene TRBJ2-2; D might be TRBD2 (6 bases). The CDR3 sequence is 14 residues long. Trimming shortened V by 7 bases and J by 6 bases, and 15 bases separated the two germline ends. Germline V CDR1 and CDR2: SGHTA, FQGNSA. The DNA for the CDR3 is TGTGCCAGCACCCTTTGGGGGGAATCCGGGGAGCTGTTTTTT. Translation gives CASTLWGESGELFF.

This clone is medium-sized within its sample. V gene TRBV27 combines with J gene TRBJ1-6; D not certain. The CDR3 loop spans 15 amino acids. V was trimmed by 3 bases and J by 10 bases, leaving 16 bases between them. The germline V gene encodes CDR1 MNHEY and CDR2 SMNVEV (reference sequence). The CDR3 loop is CASSLSYSGRSPLHF. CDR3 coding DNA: TGTGCCAGCAGTTTGAGTTACAGCGGAAGATCACCCCTCCACTTT.

CDR3 protein: CASSHSSGQPQHF. CDR3 bases: TGTGCCAGCAGCCATAGTTCGGGTCAGCCCCAGCATTTT. The V call is TRBV4-2, the J call TRBJ1-5; D is uncertain. Trimming cost V 3 bases and J 6 bases, with 9 bases left between them. The length of the CDR3 is 13 residues. Looked up from germline, CDR1 is LGHNA and CDR2 is YNFKEQ.

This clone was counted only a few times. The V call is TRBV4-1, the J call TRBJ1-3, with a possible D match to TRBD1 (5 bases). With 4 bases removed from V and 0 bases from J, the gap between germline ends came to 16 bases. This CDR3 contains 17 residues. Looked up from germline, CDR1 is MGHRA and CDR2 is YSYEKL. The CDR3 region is CASSPITLTASGNTIYF. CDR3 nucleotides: TGCGCCAGCAGCCCTATAACCCTGACAGCCTCTGGAAACACCATATATTTT.

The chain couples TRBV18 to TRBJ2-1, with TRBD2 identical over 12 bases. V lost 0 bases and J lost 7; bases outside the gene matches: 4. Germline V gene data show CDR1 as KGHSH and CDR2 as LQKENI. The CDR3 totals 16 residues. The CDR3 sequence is CASSPPSLAGGNEQFF. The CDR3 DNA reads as TGTGCCAGCTCACCACCTTCGCTAGCGGGAGGGAATGAGCAGTTCTTC. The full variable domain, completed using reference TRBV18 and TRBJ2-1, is NAGVMQNPRHLVRRRGQEARLRCSPMKGHSHVYWYRQLPEEGLKFMVYLQKENIIDESGMPKERFSAEFPKEGPSILRIQQVVRGDSAAYFCASSPPSLAGGNEQFFGPGTRLTVL.

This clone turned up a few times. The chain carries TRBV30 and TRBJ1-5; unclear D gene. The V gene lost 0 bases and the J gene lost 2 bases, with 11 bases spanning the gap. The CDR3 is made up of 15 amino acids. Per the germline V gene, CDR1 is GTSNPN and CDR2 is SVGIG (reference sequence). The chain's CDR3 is CAWSVSGLGNQPQHF. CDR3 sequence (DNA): TGTGCCTGGAGTGTAAGCGGGCTAGGCAATCAGCCCCAGCATTTT.

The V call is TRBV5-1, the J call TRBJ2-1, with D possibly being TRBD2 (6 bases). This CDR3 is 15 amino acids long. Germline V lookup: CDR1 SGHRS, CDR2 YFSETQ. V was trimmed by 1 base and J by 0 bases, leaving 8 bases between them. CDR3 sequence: CASSLPGLSYNEQFF. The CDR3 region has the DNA TGCGCCAGCAGCTTGCCGGGACTCTCCTACAATGAGCAGTTCTTC. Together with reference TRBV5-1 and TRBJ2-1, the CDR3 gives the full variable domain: KAGVTQTPRYLIKTRGQQVTLSCSPISGHRSVSWYQQTPGQGLQFLFEYFSETQRNKGNFPGRFSGRQFSNSRSEMNVSTLELGDSALYLCASSLPGLSYNEQFFGPGTRLTVL.

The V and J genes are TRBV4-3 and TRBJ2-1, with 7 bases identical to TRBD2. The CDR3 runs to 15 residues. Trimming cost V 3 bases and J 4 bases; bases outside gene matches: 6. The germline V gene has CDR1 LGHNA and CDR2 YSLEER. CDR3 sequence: CASSHELASYNEQFF. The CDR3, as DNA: TGCGCCAGCAGCCATGAACTAGCGTCTTACAATGAGCAGTTCTTC.

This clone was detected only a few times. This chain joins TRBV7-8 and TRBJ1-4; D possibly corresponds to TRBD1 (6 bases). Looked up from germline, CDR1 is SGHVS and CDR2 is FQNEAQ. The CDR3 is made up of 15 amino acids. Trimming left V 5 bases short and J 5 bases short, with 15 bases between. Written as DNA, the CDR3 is TGTGCCAGCAGCACGCCAGGGGCCTTAAATGAAAAACTGTTTTTT. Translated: CASSTPGALNEKLFF.

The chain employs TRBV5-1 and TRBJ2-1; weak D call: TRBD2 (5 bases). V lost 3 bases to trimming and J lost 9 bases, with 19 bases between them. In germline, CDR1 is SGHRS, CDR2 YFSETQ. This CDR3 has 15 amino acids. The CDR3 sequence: CASSWEQSINGEQFF. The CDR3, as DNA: TGCGCCAGCAGCTGGGAGCAAAGTATAAATGGTGAGCAGTTCTTC. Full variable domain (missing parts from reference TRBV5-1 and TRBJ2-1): KAGVTQTPRYLIKTRGQQVTLSCSPISGHRSVSWYQQTPGQGLQFLFEYFSETQRNKGNFPGRFSGRQFSNSRSEMNVSTLELGDSALYLCASSWEQSINGEQFFGPGTRLTVL.

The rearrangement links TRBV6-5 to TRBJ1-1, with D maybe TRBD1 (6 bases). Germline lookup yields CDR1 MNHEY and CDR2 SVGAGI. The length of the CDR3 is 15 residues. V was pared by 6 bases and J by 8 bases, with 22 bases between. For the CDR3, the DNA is TGTGCCAGCAGCCTTCTCCGGACAGCCCTCGGGGAAGCTTTCTTT. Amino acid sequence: CASSLLRTALGEAFF.

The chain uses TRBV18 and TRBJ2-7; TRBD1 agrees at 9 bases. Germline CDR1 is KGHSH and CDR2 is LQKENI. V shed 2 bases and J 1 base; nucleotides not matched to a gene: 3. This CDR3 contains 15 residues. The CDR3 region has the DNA TGTGCCAGCTCACCAACAGGGGGCCAGTCCTACGAGCAGTACTTC. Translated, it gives CASSPTGGQSYEQYF.

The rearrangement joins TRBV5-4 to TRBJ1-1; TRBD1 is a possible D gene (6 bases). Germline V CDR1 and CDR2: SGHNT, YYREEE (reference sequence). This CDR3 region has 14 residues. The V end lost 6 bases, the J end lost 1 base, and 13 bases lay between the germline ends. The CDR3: CASTPGQTNTEAFF. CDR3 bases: TGTGCCAGCACCCCAGGACAGACGAACACTGAAGCTTTCTTT.

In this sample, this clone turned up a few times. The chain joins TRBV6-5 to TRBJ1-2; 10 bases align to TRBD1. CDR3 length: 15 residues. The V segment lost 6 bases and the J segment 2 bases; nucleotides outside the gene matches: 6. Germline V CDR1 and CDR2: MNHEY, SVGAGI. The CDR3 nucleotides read TGTGCCAGCAGCCTCCTGGGACAGGGGAACTATGGCTACACCTTC. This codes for CASSLLGQGNYGYTF.

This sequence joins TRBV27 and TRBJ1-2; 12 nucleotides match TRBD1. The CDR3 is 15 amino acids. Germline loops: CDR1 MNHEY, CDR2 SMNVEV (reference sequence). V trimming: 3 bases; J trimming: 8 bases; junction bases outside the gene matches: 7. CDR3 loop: CASSFAGTGGEGYTF. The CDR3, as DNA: TGTGCCAGCAGTTTCGCCGGGACAGGGGGCGAAGGCTACACCTTC.

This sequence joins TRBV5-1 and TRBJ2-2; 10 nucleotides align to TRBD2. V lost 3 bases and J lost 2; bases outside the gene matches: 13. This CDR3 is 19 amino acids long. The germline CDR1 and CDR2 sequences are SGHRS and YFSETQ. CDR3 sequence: CASSSRGRAGGPNTGELFF. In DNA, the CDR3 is TGCGCCAGCAGCTCCCGGGGAAGAGCGGGAGGGCCTAACACCGGGGAGCTGTTTTTT. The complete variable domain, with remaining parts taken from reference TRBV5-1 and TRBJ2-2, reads KAGVTQTPRYLIKTRGQQVTLSCSPISGHRSVSWYQQTPGQGLQFLFEYFSETQRNKGNFPGRFSGRQFSNSRSEMNVSTLELGDSALYLCASSSRGRAGGPNTGELFFGEGSRLTVL.